The 15 T cell receptor beta chains presented below share a single source sample, sequenced in a study of T cell responses to AZD1222 COVID-19 vaccine. Only in-frame clones appear in the TCRdb table, and some are missing; sequencing was by immunoSEQ multiplex PCR. This sample has fewer than 120,000 clones, with around nine tenths found just once. This specimen was peripheral blood, taken 28 days after the second AZD1222 dose. These receptors were collected from an adult who received the AZD1222 COVID-19 vaccine.

The chain has TRBV7-9 and TRBJ2-7, with 9 bases matching TRBD1. The junction had 3 bases not matched to a gene; V was cut back by 4 bases and J by 2 bases. Germline CDR1 reads SEHNR; CDR2 reads FQNEAQ (reference sequence). This CDR3 is built from 14 residues. The CDR3 spells CASSSTGGTYEQYF. CDR3 nucleotides: TGTGCCAGCAGCTCAACAGGGGGCACCTACGAGCAGTACTTC. The whole variable domain, filled in from reference TRBV7-9 and TRBJ2-7, reads DTGVSQNPRHKITKRGQNVTFRCDPISEHNRLYWYRQTLGQGPEFLTYFQNEAQLEKSRLLSDRFSAERPKGSFSTLEIQRTEQGDSAMYLCASSSTGGTYEQYFGPGTRLTVT.

V usage is TRBV9 and J usage is TRBJ2-1, with TRBD2 matching over 11 bases. This CDR3 spans 17 amino acids. Germline trimming cut 2 bases from V and 4 bases from J; bases unmatched to any gene: 8. From germline, CDR1 is SGDLS and CDR2 YYNGEE. In DNA, the CDR3 is TGTGCCAGCAGCGTCGCCGGGACTAGCGGCCAATACAATGAGCAGTTCTTC. Translated, it gives CASSVAGTSGQYNEQFF. Combining the CDR3 with reference TRBV9 and TRBJ2-1 gives the whole variable domain DSGVTQTPKHLITATGQRVTLRCSPRSGDLSVYWYQQSLDQGLQFLIQYYNGEERAKGNILERFSAQQFPDLHSELNLSSLELGDSALYFCASSVAGTSGQYNEQFFGPGTRLTVL.

V gene TRBV9 combines with J gene TRBJ2-2; perhaps TRBD1 as D (5 bases). Per the germline V gene, CDR1 is SGDLS and CDR2 is YYNGEE. The CDR3 sequence is 12 residues long. Trimming removed 3 bases from V and 7 bases from J, with 7 bases in between. In nucleotides, the CDR3 is TGTGCCAGCAGCGGGACAAGCGGGGAGCTGTTTTTT. It codes for CASSGTSGELFF.

The V gene is TRBV6-5, the J gene TRBJ1-2; TRBD1 is a possible D gene (6 bases). Germline assignment: CDR1 MNHEY and CDR2 SVGAGI. The CDR3 has 15 residues. Trimming cost V 8 bases and J 4 bases, with 20 bases left between them. The CDR3 DNA follows: TGTGCCAGCTCCGAACAGGGCCCTTCCCTCTATGGCTACACCTTC. Amino acid sequence: CASSEQGPSLYGYTF.

This clone was found once. This chain connects TRBV20-1 to TRBJ2-1; the match to TRBD2 covers 10 bases. V shed 3 bases and J 15 bases; nucleotides not matched to a gene: 5. This CDR3 is 11 amino acids long. Germline CDR1 is DFQATT and CDR2 is SNEGSKA (reference sequence). The CDR3 bases are TGCAGTGCTAGTTCTAGCGGGGGTAGGTTCTTC. Residues: CSASSSGGRFF.

The V and J genes are TRBV28 and TRBJ2-7; D perhaps matches TRBD1 (6 bases). The ends were cut back, 6 bases at V and 0 bases at J, with 12 bases in the middle. The CDR3 extends over 14 amino acids. Germline-derived CDR1 and CDR2 are MDHEN and SYDVKM. CDR3 region: CASSLDRPSYEQYF. CDR3 nucleotide sequence: TGTGCCAGCAGCCTGGACAGACCCTCCTACGAGCAGTACTTC.

The chain combines TRBV7-8 with TRBJ2-2; 7 nucleotides line up with TRBD1. CDR1 and CDR2 (germline): SGHVS, FQNEAQ. J gave up 1 base and V 1 base, and 3 bases lay outside the gene matches. CDR3 size: 16 residues. The CDR3 sequence: CASSLEGQMNTGELFF. For the CDR3, the DNA is TGTGCCAGCAGCTTAGAGGGACAGATGAACACCGGGGAGCTGTTTTTT.

CDR3 coding DNA: TGTGCCAGCAGCCTTGGGTCTAGCGGGGGGGCCAGGACCTACGAGCAGTACTTC. Protein: CASSLGSSGGARTYEQYF. V and J are TRBV5-4 and TRBJ2-7, with 12 bases lining up with TRBD2. In germline, CDR1 is SGHNT, CDR2 YYREEE (reference sequence). The CDR3 length is 18 residues. V shed 4 bases and J 2 bases; nucleotides not matched to a gene: 13.

V is TRBV5-1 and J is TRBJ1-1; no definite D call. CDR1 SGHRS and CDR2 YFSETQ come from the germline V gene. V lost 0 bases and J lost 4, with 13 bases in between. The CDR3 sequence is 15 residues long. The CDR3 is CASSLAAAKSTEAFF. The CDR3 coding sequence is TGCGCCAGCAGCTTGGCGGCAGCCAAGAGCACTGAAGCTTTCTTT.

This rearrangement joins TRBV7-9 to TRBJ1-4, with D possibly matching TRBD1 (6 bases). There are 14 residues in the CDR3. Trimming cost V 5 bases and J 7 bases, with 14 bases left between them. CDR1 and CDR2 (germline): SEHNR, FQNEAQ (reference sequence). CDR3 sequence (DNA): TGTGCCAGCAGCCAACAGGGAAGAGGTGAAAAACTGTTTTTT. Translation gives CASSQQGRGEKLFF. Full variable domain (missing parts from reference TRBV7-9 and TRBJ1-4): DTGVSQNPRHKITKRGQNVTFRCDPISEHNRLYWYRQTLGQGPEFLTYFQNEAQLEKSRLLSDRFSAERPKGSFSTLEIQRTEQGDSAMYLCASSQQGRGEKLFFGSGTQLSVL.

The chain has TRBV5-1 and TRBJ1-2; D ambiguous. Looked up from germline, CDR1 is SGHRS and CDR2 is YFSETQ. The CDR3 runs 14 residues. Deletions cut 3 bases from V and 6 bases from J, with 15 bases between. The CDR3 protein is CASSSAEVLDGYTF. The DNA of the CDR3 is TGCGCCAGCAGCTCGGCTGAGGTATTAGATGGCTACACCTTC. The complete variable domain, with remaining parts taken from reference TRBV5-1 and TRBJ1-2, reads KAGVTQTPRYLIKTRGQQVTLSCSPISGHRSVSWYQQTPGQGLQFLFEYFSETQRNKGNFPGRFSGRQFSNSRSEMNVSTLELGDSALYLCASSSAEVLDGYTFGSGTRLTVV.

The V and J genes are TRBV7-9 and TRBJ1-5, with TRBD1 matching over 7 bases. With 0 bases clipped from V and 7 bases from J, the junction kept 3 bases outside the gene matches. This CDR3 is 14 amino acids long. The germline V gene encodes CDR1 SEHNR and CDR2 FQNEAQ (reference sequence). CDR3 nucleotides: TGTGCCAGCAGCTTAGCAGGGGGCGGCCAGCCCCAGCATTTT. As protein: CASSLAGGGQPQHF.

V is TRBV5-1 and J is TRBJ1-2; possible D gene TRBD1, 5 bases. The CDR3 sequence is 15 residues long. Per germline, CDR1 SGHRS and CDR2 YFSETQ. V lost 3 bases, J lost 3 bases, and 15 bases lay in between. The CDR3 reads CASSSQPTGDYGYTF. CDR3 DNA: TGCGCCAGCAGCTCCCAACCTACAGGTGACTATGGCTACACCTTC.

This CDR3 is CASSLRDSYGYTF. The CDR3, as DNA: TGTGCCAGCAGCCTTAGAGATTCCTATGGCTACACCTTC. J is TRBJ1-2 and V is TRBV12-3 or TRBV12-4; D is unclear. This CDR3 comprises 13 residues. V was shortened by 6 bases and J by 4 bases, with 12 bases between the two germline ends.

This clone occurred once. The V call is TRBV11-3, the J call TRBJ2-1, with TRBD2 matching 11 bases. The CDR3 is 18 residues long. With V trimmed by 2 bases and J by 4 bases, 10 bases remained unmatched. Germline V lookup: CDR1 SGHNT, CDR2 YENEEA. Written as DNA, the CDR3 is TGTGCCAGCAGCTTAATGGGTAGCGGGGGGGCCGTTTACAATGAGCAGTTCTTC. Protein product: CASSLMGSGGAVYNEQFF.